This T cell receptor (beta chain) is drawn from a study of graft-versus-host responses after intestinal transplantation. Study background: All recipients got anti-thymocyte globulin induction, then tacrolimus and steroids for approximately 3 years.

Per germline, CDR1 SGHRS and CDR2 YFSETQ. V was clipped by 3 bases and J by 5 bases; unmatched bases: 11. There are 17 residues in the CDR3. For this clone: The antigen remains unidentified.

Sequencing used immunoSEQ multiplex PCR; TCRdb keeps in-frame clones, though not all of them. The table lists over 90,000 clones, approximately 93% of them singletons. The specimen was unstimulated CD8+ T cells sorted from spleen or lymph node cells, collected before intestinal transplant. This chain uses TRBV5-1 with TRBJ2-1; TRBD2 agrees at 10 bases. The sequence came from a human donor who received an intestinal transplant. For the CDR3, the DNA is TGCGCCAGCAGCTGGGTTGTTAGCGGGGGGCCCCACAATGAGCAGTTCTTC. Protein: CASSWVVSGGPHNEQFF.